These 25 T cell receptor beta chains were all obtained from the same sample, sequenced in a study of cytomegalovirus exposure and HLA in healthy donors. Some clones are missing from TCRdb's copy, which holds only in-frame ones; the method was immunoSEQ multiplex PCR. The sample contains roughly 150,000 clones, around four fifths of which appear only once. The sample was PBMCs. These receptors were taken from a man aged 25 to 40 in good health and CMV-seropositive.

The CDR3 bases are TGTGCCAGCAGCTTGGATCAGGGCGACTATGGCTACACCTTC. It encodes CASSLDQGDYGYTF. The chain joins TRBV5-6 to TRBJ1-2; tentatively, D is TRBD1 (5 bases). Deletions cut 0 bases from V and 3 bases from J, with 9 bases between. This CDR3 region has 14 residues. Germline values: CDR1 SGHDT, CDR2 YYEEEE. Variable domain in full (rest from reference TRBV5-6 and TRBJ1-2): DAGVTQSPTHLIKTRGQQVTLRCSPKSGHDTVSWYQQALGQGPQFIFQYYEEEERQRGNFPDRFSGHQFPNYSSELNVNALLLGDSALYLCASSLDQGDYGYTFGSGTRLTVV.

This CDR3 is CASSLLQGASGANVLTF. CDR3 in DNA: TGTGCCAGCAGCCTCCTACAGGGGGCATCGGGGGCCAACGTCCTGACTTTC. The chain links TRBV5-6 to TRBJ2-6; TRBD1 matches 9 bases. Germline V lookup: CDR1 SGHDT, CDR2 YYEEEE. This CDR3 region has 17 residues. V gave up 4 bases and J gave up 4 bases; unmatched junction bases: 9. The variable domain in full, completed from reference TRBV5-6 and TRBJ2-6, reads DAGVTQSPTHLIKTRGQQVTLRCSPKSGHDTVSWYQQALGQGPQFIFQYYEEEERQRGNFPDRFSGHQFPNYSSELNVNALLLGDSALYLCASSLLQGASGANVLTFGAGSRLTVL.

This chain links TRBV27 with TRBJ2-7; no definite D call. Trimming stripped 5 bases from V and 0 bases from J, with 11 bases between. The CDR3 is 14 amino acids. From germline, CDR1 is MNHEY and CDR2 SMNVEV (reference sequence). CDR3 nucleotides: TGTGCCAGCAGTCTCCGTTGGAGCTCCTACGAGCAGTACTTC. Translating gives CASSLRWSSYEQYF.

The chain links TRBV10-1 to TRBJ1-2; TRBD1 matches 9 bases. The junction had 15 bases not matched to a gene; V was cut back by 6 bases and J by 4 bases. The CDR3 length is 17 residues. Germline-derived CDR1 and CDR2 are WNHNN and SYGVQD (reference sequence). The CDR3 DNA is TGCGCCAGCAGAGCACAGGGGGCGCAGATCGGTATCTATGGCTACACCTTC. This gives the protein CASRAQGAQIGIYGYTF.

CDR3 loop: CAWSLGRTGGETQYF. The CDR3 DNA follows: TGTGCCTGGAGTCTCGGGCGGACGGGAGGAGAGACCCAGTACTTC. The V and J genes are TRBV30 and TRBJ2-5; 7 nucleotides agree with TRBD2. Trimming took 2 bases from V and 4 from J; bases not matched to a gene: 10. From germline, CDR1 is GTSNPN and CDR2 SVGIG (reference sequence). The CDR3 contains 15 residues.

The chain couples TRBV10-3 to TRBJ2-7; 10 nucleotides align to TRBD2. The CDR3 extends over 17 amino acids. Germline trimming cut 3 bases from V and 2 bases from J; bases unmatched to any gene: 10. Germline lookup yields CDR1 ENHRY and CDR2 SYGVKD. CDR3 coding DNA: TGTGCCATCAGTGACCCCCTGCTAGCGGGGGAGGCCTACGAGCAGTACTTC. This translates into CAISDPLLAGEAYEQYF.

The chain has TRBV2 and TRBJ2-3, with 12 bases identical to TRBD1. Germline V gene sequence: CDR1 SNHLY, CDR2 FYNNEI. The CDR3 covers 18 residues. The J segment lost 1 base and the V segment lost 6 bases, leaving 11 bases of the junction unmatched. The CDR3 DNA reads TGTGCCAGCAGGCGCCCGGGACAGGGGGCTCCTGGCACAGATACGCAGTATTTT. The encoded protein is CASRRPGQGAPGTDTQYF.

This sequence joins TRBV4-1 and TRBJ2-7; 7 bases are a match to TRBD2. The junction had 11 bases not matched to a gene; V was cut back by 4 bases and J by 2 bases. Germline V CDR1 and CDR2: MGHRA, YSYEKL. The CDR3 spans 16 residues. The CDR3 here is CASSPAASGSAYEQYF. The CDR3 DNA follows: TGCGCCAGCAGCCCTGCCGCTAGCGGTTCTGCCTACGAGCAGTACTTC.

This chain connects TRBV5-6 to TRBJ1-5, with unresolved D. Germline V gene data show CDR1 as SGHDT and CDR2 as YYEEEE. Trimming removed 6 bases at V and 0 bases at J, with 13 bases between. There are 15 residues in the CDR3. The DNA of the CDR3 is TGTGCCAGCACGACCCGGGATTTTAGCAATCAGCCCCAGCATTTT. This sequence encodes CASTTRDFSNQPQHF.

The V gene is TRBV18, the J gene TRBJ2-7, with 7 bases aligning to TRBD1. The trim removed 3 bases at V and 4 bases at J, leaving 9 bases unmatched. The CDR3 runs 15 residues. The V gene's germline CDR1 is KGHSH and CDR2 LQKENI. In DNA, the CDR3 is TGTGCCAGCTCACCCTACCGGGACAGTTTATACGAGCAGTACTTC. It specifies CASSPYRDSLYEQYF.

The DNA of the CDR3 is TGTGCCAGCAGCTTTCAAGGGGGGGTCACTGAAGCTTTCTTT. Translated, it gives CASSFQGGVTEAFF. The chain couples TRBV11-2 to TRBJ1-1; maybe TRBD1 (6 bases). CDR3 length: 14 amino acids. The germline gives CDR1 SGHAT, CDR2 FQNNGV. Trimming took off 3 bases at V and 4 bases at J, with 12 bases between the two ends.

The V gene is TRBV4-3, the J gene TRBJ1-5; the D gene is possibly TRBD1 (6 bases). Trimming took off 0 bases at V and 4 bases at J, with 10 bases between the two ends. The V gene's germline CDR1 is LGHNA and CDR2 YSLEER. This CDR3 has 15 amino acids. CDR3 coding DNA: TGCGCCAGCAGCCAAGACAGGGGCCGTAATCAGCCCCAGCATTTT. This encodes CASSQDRGRNQPQHF.

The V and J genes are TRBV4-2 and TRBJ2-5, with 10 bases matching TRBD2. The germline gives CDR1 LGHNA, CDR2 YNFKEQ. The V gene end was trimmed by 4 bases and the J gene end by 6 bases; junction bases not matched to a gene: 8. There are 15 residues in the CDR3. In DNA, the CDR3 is TGTGCCAGCAGCCCAGAGCGGGGGGGCGGACAGACCCAGTACTTC. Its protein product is CASSPERGGGQTQYF.

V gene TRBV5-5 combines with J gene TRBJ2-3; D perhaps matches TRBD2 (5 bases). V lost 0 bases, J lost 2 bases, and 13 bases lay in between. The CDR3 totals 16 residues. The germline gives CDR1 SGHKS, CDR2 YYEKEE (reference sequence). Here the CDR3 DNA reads TGTGCCAGCAGCTTGGGGGCCCTAGCCCTCACAGATACGCAGTATTTT. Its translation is CASSLGALALTDTQYF. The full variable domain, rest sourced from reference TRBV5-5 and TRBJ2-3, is DAGVTQSPTHLIKTRGQQVTLRCSPISGHKSVSWYQQVLGQGPQFIFQYYEKEERGRGNFPDRFSARQFPNYSSELNVNALLLGDSALYLCASSLGALALTDTQYFGPGTRLTVL.

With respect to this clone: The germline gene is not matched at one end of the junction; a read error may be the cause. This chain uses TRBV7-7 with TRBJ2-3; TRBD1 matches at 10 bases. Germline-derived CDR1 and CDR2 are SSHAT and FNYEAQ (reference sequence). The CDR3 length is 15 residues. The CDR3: CASSFGTGVGDTQYF. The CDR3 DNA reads TGTGCTAGCAGCTTCGGGACAGGGGTGGGAGATACGCAGTATTTT.

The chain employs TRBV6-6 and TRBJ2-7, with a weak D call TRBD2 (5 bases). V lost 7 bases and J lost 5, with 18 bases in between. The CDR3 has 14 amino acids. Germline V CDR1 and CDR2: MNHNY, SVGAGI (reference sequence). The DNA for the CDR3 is TGTGCCAGCACCTTGAACCCGGAGGCGGACGAGCAGTACTTC. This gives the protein CASTLNPEADEQYF.

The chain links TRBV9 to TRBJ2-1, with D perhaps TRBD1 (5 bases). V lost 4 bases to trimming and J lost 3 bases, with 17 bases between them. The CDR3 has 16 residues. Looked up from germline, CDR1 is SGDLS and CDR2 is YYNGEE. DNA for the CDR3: TGTGCCAGCAGCCCTCGGCCAGGGTCAATCTACAATGAGCAGTTCTTC. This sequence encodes CASSPRPGSIYNEQFF.

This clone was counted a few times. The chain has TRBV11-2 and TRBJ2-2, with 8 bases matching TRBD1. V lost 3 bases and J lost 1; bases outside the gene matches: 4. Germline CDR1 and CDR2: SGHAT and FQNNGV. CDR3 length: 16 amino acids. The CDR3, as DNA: TGTGCCAGCAGCTTCGCTGGACAGGGGAACACCGGGGAGCTGTTTTTT. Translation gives CASSFAGQGNTGELFF.

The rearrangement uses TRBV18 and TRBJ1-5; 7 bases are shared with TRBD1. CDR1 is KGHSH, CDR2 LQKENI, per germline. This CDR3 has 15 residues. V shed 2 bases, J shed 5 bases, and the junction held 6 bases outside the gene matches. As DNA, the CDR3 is TGTGCCAGCTCACCATCAGGGGGTTACTATCAGCCCCAGCATTTT. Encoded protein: CASSPSGGYYQPQHF.

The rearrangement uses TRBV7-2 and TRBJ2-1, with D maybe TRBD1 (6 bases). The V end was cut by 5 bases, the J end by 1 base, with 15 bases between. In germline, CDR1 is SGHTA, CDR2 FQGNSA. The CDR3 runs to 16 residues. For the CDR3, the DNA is TGTGCCAGCAGCAACAATCGCAGGGGTTCCTACAATGAGCAGTTCTTC. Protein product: CASSNNRRGSYNEQFF.

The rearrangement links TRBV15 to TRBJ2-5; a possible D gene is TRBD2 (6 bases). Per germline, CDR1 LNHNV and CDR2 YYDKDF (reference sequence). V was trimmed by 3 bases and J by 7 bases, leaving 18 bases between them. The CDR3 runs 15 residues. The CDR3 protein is CATSRDSGVPGTQYF. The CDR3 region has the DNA TGTGCCACCAGCAGGGATTCGGGGGTCCCGGGGACCCAGTACTTC.

CDR3 DNA sequence: TGCGCCAGCAGCTTCTCGGGGGACACTGAAGCTTTCTTT. It is translated as CASSFSGDTEAFF. The genes are TRBV5-1 and TRBJ1-1; perhaps TRBD1 as D (5 bases). The CDR3 spans 13 residues. The germline gives CDR1 SGHRS, CDR2 YFSETQ. V lost 2 bases, J lost 3 bases, and 8 bases lay in between.

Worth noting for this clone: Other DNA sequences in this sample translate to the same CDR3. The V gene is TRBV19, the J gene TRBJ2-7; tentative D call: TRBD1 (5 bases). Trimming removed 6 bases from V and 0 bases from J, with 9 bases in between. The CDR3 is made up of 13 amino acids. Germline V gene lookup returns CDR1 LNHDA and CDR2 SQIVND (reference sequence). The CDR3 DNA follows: TGTGCCAGTAGCCGACAGAGCTCCTACGAGCAGTACTTC. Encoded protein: CASSRQSSYEQYF.

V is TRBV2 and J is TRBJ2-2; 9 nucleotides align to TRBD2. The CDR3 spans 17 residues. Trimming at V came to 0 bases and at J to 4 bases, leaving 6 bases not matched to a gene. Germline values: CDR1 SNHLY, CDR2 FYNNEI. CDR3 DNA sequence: TGTGCCAGCAGTGAAGCGGACCCGGGACTAGCCACCGGGGAGCTGTTTTTT. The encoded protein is CASSEADPGLATGELFF.

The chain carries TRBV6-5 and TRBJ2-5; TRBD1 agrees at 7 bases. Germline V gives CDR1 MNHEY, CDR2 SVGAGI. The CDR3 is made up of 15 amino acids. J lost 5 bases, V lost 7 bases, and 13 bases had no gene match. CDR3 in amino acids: CASNSRPQGDETQYF. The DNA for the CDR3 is TGTGCCAGCAATTCCCGCCCGCAGGGGGATGAGACCCAGTACTTC.